Listed here is a single T cell receptor beta chain. It may be a read error: a sequence one base away is much more abundant. This entry is derived from a study of tumor-infiltrating lymphocytes in oesophageal squamous cell carcinoma. Germline V gives CDR1 SEHNR, CDR2 FQNEAQ (reference sequence). The CDR3 length is 15 residues. TCRdb processed the PCR reads anew with MiXCR; each CDR3 protein has one entry. The repertoire holds some 21,000 distinct CDR3 sequences, with around 43% as singletons. Sequenced input: normal esophageal tissue next to the tumor. This TCR derives from a male donor with esophageal squamous cell carcinoma. The chain is built from TRBV7-9 and TRBJ2-1, with D possibly being TRBD2 (6 bases). Gene TRBJ2-7 matches the end of the DNA better, so the J call may be wrong. The CDR3 loop is CASSPWEDSYNEQYF. The DNA of the CDR3 is TGTGCCAGCAGCCCTTGGGAGGACTCCTACAATGAGCAGTACTTC.